This T cell receptor (beta chain) was sequenced during a study of shared clonotypes between healthy human individuals. The wider study: Per donor, three plates held CD4 naive cells, three held CD4 memory, two held CD8 naive and one held CD8 memory.

On this clone itself: Its target is not known.

Here immunoSEQ multiplex PCR was the method, and the copy in TCRdb shows in-frame clones only, minus some. The sample has around 640,000 clones; about 96% are singletons. Naive CD8 cells lacked CD45RO, underwent positive selection for CCR7 and left out terminally differentiated effector memory CD45RA+ cells. Trimming took 3 bases from V and 5 from J; bases not matched to a gene: 9. Per the germline V gene, CDR1 is SGHVS and CDR2 is FQNEAQ. The CDR3 contains 15 residues. Study observations and caveats: Generally, naive subsets came out with larger estimated richness than memory subsets. An effect of sequencing depth on clonotype sharing among donors was expected. The rarefaction results pointed to incomplete sorted-subset sequencing despite large depth.

The chain joins TRBV7-8 to TRBJ2-7, with TRBD2 identical over 8 bases. The clonotype was recovered from a woman aged 25 to 45 in good health. Sequenced material: naive CD8+ T cells sorted from blood. Written as DNA, the CDR3 is TGTGCCAGCAGCTTTCTAGCGGGTCTGTGGGACGAGCAGTACTTC. This sequence encodes CASSFLAGLWDEQYF.